The clone carrying this TCR beta chain has only one observation. This specimen comes from a study of blood T cell repertoires in COVID-19. Study at large: Sites in the United States, Italy and Spain provided acute and convalescent COVID-19 samples.

Original handling: Amplification of reference gene primers provided the estimated nucleated cell counts. Sequencing used immunoSEQ multiplex PCR; TCRdb keeps in-frame clones, though not all of them. Clone size and V and J calls were adopted from that table, with D and trimming inferred from the DNA. The profile shows 55,000 to 75,000 clones, around 67% of them singletons. The receptor's source is a man aged 55 to 70 with acute or convalescent COVID-19. The sequencing input was peripheral blood.

The CDR3 loop reads CASGSNLRKAQYF. CDR3 bases: TGTGCTAGTGGTTCCAACCTCAGGAAGGCGCAGTATTTT. The chain recombines TRBV12-5 with TRBJ2-3, with D uncertain. Trimming removed 4 bases at V and 10 bases at J, with 15 bases between. CDR3 size: 13 residues. Germline V CDR1 and CDR2: LGHNT, FRNRAP.